This T cell receptor beta chain originates from a study of beta chain features in type 1 diabetes. In regard to this clone: No antigen is known for it.

The V gene lost 2 bases and the J gene lost 2 bases, with 13 bases spanning the gap. CDR3 length: 15 residues. The germline CDR1 and CDR2 sequences are SEHNR and FQNEAQ (reference sequence). The sequenced template was cDNA made from the entire isolated RNA. This table comes from immunoSEQ multiplex PCR, and its TCRdb copy is limited to in-frame clones, with some not included. The sample lists 640,000 or so clones; about an eighth were seen once. Study-wide results and limits: Type 1 diabetes patients had TCRB CDR3s that were shorter (moderately but significantly so) in all four CD4+ subsets.

Material for sequencing was naive CD4+ T cells from blood. The V and J genes are TRBV7-9 and TRBJ2-7; D call uncertain. The sequence was obtained from a man aged 18 to 29 with type 1 diabetes. The CDR3 reads CASSLLDEPAYEQYF. The CDR3 bases are TGTGCCAGCAGCTTACTAGATGAGCCTGCCTACGAGCAGTACTTC.